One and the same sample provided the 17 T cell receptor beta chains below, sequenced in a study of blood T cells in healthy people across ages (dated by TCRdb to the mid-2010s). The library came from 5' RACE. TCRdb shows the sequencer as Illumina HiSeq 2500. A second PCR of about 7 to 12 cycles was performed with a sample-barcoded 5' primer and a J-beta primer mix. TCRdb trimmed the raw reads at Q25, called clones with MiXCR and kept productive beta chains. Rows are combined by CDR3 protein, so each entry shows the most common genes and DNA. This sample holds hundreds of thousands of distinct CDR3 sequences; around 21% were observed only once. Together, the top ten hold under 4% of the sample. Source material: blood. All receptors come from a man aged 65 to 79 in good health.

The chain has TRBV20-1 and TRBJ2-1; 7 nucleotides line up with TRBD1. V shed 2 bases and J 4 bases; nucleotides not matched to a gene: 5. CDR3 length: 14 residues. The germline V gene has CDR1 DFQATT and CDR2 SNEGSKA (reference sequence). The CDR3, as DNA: TGCAGTGCTAGACTCGACAGGGCGTACAATGAGCAGTTCTTC. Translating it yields CSARLDRAYNEQFF.

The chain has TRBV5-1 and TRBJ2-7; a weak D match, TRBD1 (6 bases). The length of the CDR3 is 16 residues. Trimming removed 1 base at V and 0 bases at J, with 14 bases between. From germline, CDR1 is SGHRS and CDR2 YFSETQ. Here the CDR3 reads CASSLFPDSHSYEQYF. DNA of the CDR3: TGCGCCAGCAGCTTGTTCCCGGACAGCCACTCCTACGAGCAGTACTTC.

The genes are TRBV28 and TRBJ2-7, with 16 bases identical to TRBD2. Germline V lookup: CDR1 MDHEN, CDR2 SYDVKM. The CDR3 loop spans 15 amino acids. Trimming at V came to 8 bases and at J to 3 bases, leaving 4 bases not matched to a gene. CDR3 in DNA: TGTGCCAGCGGGGGACTAGCGGGAGGGCACTACGAGCAGTACTTC. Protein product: CASGGLAGGHYEQYF.

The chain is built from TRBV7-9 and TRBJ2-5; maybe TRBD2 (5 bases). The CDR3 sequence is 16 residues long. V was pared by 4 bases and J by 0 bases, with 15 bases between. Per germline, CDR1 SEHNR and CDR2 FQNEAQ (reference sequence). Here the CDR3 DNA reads TGTGCCAGCAGCTACTCTATGGCGGGCAACCAAGAGACCCAGTACTTC. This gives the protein CASSYSMAGNQETQYF.

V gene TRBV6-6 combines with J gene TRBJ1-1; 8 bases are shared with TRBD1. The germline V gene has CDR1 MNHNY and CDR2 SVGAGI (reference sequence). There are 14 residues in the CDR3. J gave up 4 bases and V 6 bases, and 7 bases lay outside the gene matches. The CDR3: CASSPTGEGTEAFF. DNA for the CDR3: TGTGCCAGCAGCCCGACAGGGGAGGGCACTGAAGCTTTCTTT.

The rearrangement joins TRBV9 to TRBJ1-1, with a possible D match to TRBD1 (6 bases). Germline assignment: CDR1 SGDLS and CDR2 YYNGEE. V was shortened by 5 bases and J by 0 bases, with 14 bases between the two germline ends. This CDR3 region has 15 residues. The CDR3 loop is CASRRGRAVNTEAFF. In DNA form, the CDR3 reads TGTGCCAGCAGGAGGGGGAGGGCGGTGAACACTGAAGCTTTCTTT.

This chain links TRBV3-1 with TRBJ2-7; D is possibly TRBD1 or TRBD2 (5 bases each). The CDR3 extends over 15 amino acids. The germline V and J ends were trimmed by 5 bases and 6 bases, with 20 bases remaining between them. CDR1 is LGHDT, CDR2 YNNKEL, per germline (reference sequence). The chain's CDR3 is CASSMGSGRVAEQYF. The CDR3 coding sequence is TGTGCCAGCAGCATGGGGAGTGGCAGGGTCGCCGAGCAGTACTTC.

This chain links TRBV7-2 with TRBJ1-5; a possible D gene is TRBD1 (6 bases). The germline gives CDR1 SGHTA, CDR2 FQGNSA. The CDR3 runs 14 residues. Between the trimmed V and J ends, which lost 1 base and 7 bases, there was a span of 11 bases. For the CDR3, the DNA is TGTGCCAGCAGCTTAGGGGGGCAGGGGCAGCCCCAGCATTTT. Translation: CASSLGGQGQPQHF.

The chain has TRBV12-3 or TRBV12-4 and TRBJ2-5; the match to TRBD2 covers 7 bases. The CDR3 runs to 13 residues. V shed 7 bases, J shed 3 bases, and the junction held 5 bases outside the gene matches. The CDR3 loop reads CASNLGGEETQYF. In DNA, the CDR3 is TGTGCCAGCAACCTGGGGGGGGAAGAGACCCAGTACTTC.

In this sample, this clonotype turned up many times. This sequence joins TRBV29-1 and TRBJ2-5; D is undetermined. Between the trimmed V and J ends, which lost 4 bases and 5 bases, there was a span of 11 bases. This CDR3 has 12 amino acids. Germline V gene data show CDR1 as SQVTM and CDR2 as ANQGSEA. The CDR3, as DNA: TGCAGCGTTGGAGTAGGGCATGAGACCCAGTACTTC. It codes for CSVGVGHETQYF.

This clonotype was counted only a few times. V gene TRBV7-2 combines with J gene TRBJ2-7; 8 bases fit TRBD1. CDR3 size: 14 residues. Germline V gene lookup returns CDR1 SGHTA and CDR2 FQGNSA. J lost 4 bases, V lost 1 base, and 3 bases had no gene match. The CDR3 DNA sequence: TGTGCCAGCAGCTTAGACAGGGGGGTATACGAGCAGTACTTC. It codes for CASSLDRGVYEQYF.

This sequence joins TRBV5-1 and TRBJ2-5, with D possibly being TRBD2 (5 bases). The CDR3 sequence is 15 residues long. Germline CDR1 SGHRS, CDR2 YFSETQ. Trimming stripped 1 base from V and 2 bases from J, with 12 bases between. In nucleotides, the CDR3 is TGCGCCAGCAGCTTGCTTAGCGAACATCAAGAGACCCAGTACTTC. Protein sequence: CASSLLSEHQETQYF.

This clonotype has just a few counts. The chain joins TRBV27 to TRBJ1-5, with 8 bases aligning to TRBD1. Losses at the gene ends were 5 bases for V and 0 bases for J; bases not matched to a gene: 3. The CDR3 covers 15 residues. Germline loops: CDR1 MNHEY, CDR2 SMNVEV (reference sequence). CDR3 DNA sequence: TGTGCCAGCAGTCGGACAGGGTATAGCAATCAGCCCCAGCATTTT. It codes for CASSRTGYSNQPQHF.

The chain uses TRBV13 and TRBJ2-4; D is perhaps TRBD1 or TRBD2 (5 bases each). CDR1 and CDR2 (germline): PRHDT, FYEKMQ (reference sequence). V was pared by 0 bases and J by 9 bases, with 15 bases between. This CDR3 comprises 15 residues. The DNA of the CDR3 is TGTGCCAGCAGCTTAGGACGGCTAGCTGGGGGCATTCAGTACTTC. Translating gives CASSLGRLAGGIQYF. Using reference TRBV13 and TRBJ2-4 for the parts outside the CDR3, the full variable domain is AAGVIQSPRHLIKEKRETATLKCYPIPRHDTVYWYQQGPGQDPQFLISFYEKMQSDKGSIPDRFSAQQFSDYHSELNMSSLELGDSALYFCASSLGRLAGGIQYFGAGTRLSVL.

CDR3 sequence: CASSVVLVAGEYEQYF. CDR3 bases: TGTGCCAGCAGCGTAGTTCTGGTGGCAGGGGAATACGAGCAGTACTTC. J is TRBJ2-7 and V is TRBV9; weak D call: TRBD1 (6 bases). V was clipped by 0 bases and J by 4 bases, with 17 bases between them. Looked up from germline, CDR1 is SGDLS and CDR2 is YYNGEE. This CDR3 spans 16 amino acids.

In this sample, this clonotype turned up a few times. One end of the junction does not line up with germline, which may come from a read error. The DNA of the CDR3 is TGCAGTGCTACCCAGGATCCGGGACAGGGACTCTTC. Translating it yields CSATQDPGQGLF. The chain couples TRBV20-1 to TRBJ2-1, with 9 positions matching TRBD1. The CDR3 runs 12 residues. Germline assignment: CDR1 DFQATT and CDR2 SNEGSKA (reference sequence).

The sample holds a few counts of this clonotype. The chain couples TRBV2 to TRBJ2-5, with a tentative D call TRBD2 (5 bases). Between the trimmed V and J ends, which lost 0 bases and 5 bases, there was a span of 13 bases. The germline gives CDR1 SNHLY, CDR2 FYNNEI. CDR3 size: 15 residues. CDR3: CASSEALGWEETQYF. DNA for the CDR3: TGTGCCAGCAGTGAAGCGTTGGGTTGGGAGGAGACCCAGTACTTC.